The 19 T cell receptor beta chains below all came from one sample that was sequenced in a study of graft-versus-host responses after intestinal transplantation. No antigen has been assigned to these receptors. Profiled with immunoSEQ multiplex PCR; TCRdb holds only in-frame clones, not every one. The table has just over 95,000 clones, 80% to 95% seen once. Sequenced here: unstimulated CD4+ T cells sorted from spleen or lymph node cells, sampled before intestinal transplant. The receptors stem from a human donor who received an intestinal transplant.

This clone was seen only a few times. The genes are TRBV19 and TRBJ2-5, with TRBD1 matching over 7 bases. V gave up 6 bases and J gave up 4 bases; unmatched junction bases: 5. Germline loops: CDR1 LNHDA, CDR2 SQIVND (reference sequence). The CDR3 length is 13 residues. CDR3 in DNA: TGTGCCAGTAGCTCTAGGGGGCGAGAGACCCAGTACTTC. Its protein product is CASSSRGRETQYF.

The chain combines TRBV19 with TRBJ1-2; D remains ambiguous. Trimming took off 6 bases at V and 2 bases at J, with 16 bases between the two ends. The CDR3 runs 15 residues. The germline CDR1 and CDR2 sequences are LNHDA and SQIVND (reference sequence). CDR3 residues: CASRRSTPTNYGYTF. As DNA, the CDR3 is TGTGCCAGTAGACGGAGCACTCCGACGAACTATGGCTACACCTTC.

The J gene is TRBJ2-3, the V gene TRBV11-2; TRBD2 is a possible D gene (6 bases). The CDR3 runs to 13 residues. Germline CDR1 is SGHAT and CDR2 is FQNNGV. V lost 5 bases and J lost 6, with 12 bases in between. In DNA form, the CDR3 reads TGTGCCAGCAGCCAGGACCGGGGGGATACGCAGTATTTT. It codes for CASSQDRGDTQYF.

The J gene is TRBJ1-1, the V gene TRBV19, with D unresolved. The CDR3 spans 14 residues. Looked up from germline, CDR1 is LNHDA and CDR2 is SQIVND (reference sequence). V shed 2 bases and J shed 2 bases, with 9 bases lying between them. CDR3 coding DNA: TGTGCCAGTAGTATAATTGGAGGAAACACTGAAGCTTTCTTT. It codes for CASSIIGGNTEAFF.

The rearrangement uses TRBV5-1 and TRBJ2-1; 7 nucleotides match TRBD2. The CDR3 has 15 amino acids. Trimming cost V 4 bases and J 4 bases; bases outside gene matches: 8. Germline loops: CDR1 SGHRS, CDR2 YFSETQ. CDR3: CASSPGLDGYNEQFF. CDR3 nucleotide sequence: TGCGCCAGCAGCCCTGGACTAGACGGATACAATGAGCAGTTCTTC.

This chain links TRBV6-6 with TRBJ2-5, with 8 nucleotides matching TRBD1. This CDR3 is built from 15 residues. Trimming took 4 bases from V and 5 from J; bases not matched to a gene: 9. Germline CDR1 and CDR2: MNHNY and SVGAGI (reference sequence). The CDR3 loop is CASSFWTGNSETQYF. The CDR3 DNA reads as TGTGCCAGCAGTTTTTGGACAGGGAATTCGGAGACCCAGTACTTC.

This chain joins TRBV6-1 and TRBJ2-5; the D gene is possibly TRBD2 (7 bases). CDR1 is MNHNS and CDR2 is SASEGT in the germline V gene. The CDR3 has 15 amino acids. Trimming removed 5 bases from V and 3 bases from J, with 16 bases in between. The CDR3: CASSPLAGDKETQYF. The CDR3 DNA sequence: TGTGCCAGCAGTCCCCTTGCGGGGGACAAAGAGACCCAGTACTTC.

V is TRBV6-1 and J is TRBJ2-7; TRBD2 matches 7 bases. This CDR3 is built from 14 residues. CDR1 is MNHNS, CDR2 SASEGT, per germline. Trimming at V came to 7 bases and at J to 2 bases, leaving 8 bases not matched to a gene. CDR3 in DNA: TGTGCCAGCATCGTGAGTAGCGGGCCCTACGAGCAGTACTTC. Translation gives CASIVSSGPYEQYF.

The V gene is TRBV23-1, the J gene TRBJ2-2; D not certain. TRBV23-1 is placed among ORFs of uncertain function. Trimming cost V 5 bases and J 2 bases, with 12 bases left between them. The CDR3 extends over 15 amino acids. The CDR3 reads CASSTDFHNTGELFF. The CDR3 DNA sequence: TGCGCCAGCAGTACCGACTTCCACAACACCGGGGAGCTGTTTTTT.

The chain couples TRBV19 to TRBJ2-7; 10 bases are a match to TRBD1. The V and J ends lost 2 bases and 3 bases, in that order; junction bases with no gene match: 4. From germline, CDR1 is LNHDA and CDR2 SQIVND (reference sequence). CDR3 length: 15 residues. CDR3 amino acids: CASSIRQGANYEQYF. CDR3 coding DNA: TGTGCCAGTAGTATAAGACAGGGGGCTAACTACGAGCAGTACTTC.

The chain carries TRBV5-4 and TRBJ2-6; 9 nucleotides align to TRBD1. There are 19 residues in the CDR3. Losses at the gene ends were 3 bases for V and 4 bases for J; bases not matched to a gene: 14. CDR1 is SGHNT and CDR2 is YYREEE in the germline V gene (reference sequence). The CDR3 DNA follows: TGTGCCAGCAGCTCGCCTGGGACAGGGAACAGGAGAGGGGCCAACGTCCTGACTTTC. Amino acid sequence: CASSSPGTGNRRGANVLTF. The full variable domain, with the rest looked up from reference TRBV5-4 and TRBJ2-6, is ETGVTQSPTHLIKTRGQQVTLRCSSQSGHNTVSWYQQALGQGPQFIFQYYREEENGRGNFPPRFSGLQFPNYSSELNVNALELDDSALYLCASSSPGTGNRRGANVLTFGAGSRLTVL.

The CDR3 spells CASSQAFHPSQYGYTF. The CDR3 DNA reads as TGTGCCAGCAGCCAAGCTTTCCACCCCAGTCAGTATGGCTACACCTTC. The chain has TRBV14 and TRBJ1-2; D gene ambiguous. The CDR3 is 16 amino acids. Trimming left V 1 base short and J 5 bases short, with 17 bases between. Germline V CDR1 and CDR2: SGHDN, FVKESK.

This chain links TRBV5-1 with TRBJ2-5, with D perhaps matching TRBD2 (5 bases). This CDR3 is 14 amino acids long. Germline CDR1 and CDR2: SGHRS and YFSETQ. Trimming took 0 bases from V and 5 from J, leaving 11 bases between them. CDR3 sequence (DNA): TGCGCCAGCAGCTTGGTCCACAGAGGGGAGACCCAGTACTTC. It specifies CASSLVHRGETQYF.

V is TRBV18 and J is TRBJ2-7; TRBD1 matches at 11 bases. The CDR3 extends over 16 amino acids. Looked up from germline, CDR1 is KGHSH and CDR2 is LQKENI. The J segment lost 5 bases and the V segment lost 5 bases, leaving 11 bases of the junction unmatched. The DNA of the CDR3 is TGTGCCAGCTCATCAAGACCGGGACAGGGGGGTAACGAGCAGTACTTC. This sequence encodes CASSSRPGQGGNEQYF.

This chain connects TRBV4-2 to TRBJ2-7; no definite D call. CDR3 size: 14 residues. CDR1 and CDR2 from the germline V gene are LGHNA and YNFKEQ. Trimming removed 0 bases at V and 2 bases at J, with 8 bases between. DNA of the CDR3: TGTGCCAGCAGCCAAGATAGGCGGCCCTACGAGCAGTACTTC. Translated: CASSQDRRPYEQYF.

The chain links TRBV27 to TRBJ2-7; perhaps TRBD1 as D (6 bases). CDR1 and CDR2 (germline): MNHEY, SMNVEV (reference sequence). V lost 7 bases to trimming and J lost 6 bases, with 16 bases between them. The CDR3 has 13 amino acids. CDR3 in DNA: TGTGCCAGCAAGGGGACACCACCTCGCGAGCAGTACTTC. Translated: CASKGTPPREQYF.

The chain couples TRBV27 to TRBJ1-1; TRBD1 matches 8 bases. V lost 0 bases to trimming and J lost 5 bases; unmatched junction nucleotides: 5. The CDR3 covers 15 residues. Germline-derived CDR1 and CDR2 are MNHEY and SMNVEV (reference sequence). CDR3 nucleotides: TGTGCCAGCAGTTTATCTTACAGGGGGGATACTGAAGCTTTCTTT. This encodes CASSLSYRGDTEAFF.

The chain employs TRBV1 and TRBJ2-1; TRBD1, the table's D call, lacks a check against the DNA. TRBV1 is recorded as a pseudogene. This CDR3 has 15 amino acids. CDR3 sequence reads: CTSRETGVSYNEQFF. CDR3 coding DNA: TGCACCAGCAGGGAGACAGGAGTCTCCTACAATGAGCAGTTCTTC.

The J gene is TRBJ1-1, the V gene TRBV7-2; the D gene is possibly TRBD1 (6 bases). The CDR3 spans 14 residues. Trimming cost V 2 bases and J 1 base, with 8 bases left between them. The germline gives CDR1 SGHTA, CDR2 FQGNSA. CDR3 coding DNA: TGTGCCAGCAGCTTACAGGGGCCGAACACTGAAGCTTTCTTT. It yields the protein CASSLQGPNTEAFF. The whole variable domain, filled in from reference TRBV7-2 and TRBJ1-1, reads GAGVSQSPSNKVTEKGKDVELRCDPISGHTALYWYRQSLGQGLEFLIYFQGNSAPDKSGLPSDRFSAERTGGSVSTLTIQRTQQEDSAVYLCASSLQGPNTEAFFGQGTRLTVV.